The 10 T cell receptor beta chains below were found in one sample sequenced in a study of read filtering for tumor transcriptome and immune sequencing. From about 0.4 ug of RNA, a library with molecular barcoded alpha/delta and beta/gamma adaptors was made. TCRdb independently ran MiXCR on the reads; one entry per CDR3 protein. The sample lists 100,000 to 150,000 distinct CDR3 sequences; roughly 13% were seen once. Sequences were obtained from a population of CD138-negative cells sorted from bone marrow. The source of these receptors is a donor aged 40 or older with multiple myeloma.

In this sample, this clonotype turned up many times. This chain connects TRBV7-2 to TRBJ1-2; D possibly corresponds to TRBD1 (6 bases). CDR1 SGHTA and CDR2 FQGNSA come from the germline V gene. The CDR3 covers 17 residues. Trimming took off 6 bases at V and 3 bases at J, with 23 bases between the two ends. CDR3 DNA: TGTGCCAGCAGTCTTACCACAGGGAGTGGATGGGACTATGGCTACACCTTC. Its protein is CASSLTTGSGWDYGYTF. Looking up the rest from reference TRBV7-2 and TRBJ1-2 gives the full variable domain: GAGVSQSPSNKVTEKGKDVELRCDPISGHTALYWYRQSLGQGLEFLIYFQGNSAPDKSGLPSDRFSAERTGGSVSTLTIQRTQQEDSAVYLCASSLTTGSGWDYGYTFGSGTRLTVV.

In regard to this clonotype: A much larger clone differs from this one at a single base, so this may be a read error. V and J are TRBV5-1 and TRBJ2-1; 9 bases align to TRBD1. The CDR3 runs 16 residues. Germline values: CDR1 SGHRS, CDR2 YFSETQ. CDR3 bases: TGCGCCAGCAGCTTGGTACGGACAGGGGTTTATAATGGGCAGTTCTTC. Translating it yields CASSLVRTGVYNGQFF.

This clonotype occurred many times. This rearrangement joins TRBV20-1 to TRBJ2-3; TRBD1 might be the D (5 bases). V was cut by 3 bases and J by 5 bases, with 18 bases left in between. The germline V gene has CDR1 DFQATT and CDR2 SNEGSKA (reference sequence). This CDR3 contains 15 residues. The CDR3 DNA reads as TGCAGTGCTAGCGGGCAGGGCTTGACGGTAGATACGCAGTATTTT. The encoded protein is CSASGQGLTVDTQYF.

The sample holds many counts of this clonotype. This rearrangement joins TRBV6-1 to TRBJ2-2; 11 bases are a match to TRBD2. Trimming removed 0 bases from V and 10 bases from J; junction bases left unmatched: 10. Per germline, CDR1 MNHNS and CDR2 SASEGT. The CDR3 runs 17 residues. CDR3 sequence reads: CASSEALAGGRAAELFF. CDR3 nucleotide sequence: TGTGCCAGCAGTGAAGCCCTAGCGGGGGGTCGTGCCGCGGAGCTGTTTTTT.

This chain links TRBV11-2 with TRBJ2-3; D may be TRBD2 (6 bases). The CDR3 has 16 residues. CDR1 is SGHAT and CDR2 is FQNNGV in the germline V gene. V was trimmed by 4 bases and J by 2 bases, leaving 16 bases between them. The CDR3, as DNA: TGTGCCAGCAGCTGGCCGGCGGGGTTGACCACAGATACGCAGTATTTT. It specifies CASSWPAGLTTDTQYF.

This rearrangement joins TRBV20-1 to TRBJ1-3, with D possibly TRBD1 on 5 matching bases. V lost 6 bases to trimming and J lost 2 bases, with 11 bases between them. Germline CDR1 is DFQATT and CDR2 is SNEGSKA (reference sequence). The CDR3 sequence is 13 residues long. The CDR3 region is CSAPTDAGNTIYF. The CDR3 region has the DNA TGCAGTGCCCCGACAGATGCTGGAAACACCATATATTTT.

This clonotype came up many times. CDR3 nucleotide sequence: TGCAGTGCTAGAGGGGACAGCGTTAAAATGAACACTGAAGCTTTCTTT. Translated, it gives CSARGDSVKMNTEAFF. The chain links TRBV20-1 to TRBJ1-1; TRBD1 matches 7 bases. Per the germline V gene, CDR1 is DFQATT and CDR2 is SNEGSKA (reference sequence). CDR3 length equals 16 residues. V was pared by 1 base and J by 0 bases, with 8 bases of the junction left unmatched.

This clonotype was observed at least ten times. The chain joins TRBV19 to TRBJ2-1, with D perhaps matching TRBD2 (6 bases). Germline V gives CDR1 LNHDA, CDR2 SQIVND (reference sequence). The ends were cut back, 7 bases at V and 5 bases at J, with 15 bases in the middle. This CDR3 contains 14 residues. The CDR3 loop reads CASNSGSTDNEQFF. CDR3 in DNA: TGTGCCAGTAATAGCGGAAGCACCGACAATGAGCAGTTCTTC.

As for this clonotype: This may stem from a read error, because a much larger clone lies one nucleotide away. The genes are TRBV13 and TRBJ1-1; the match to TRBD1 covers 7 bases. Per germline, CDR1 PRHDT and CDR2 FYEKMQ (reference sequence). V trimming: 8 bases; J trimming: 1 base; junction bases outside the gene matches: 7. This CDR3 has 14 amino acids. DNA of the CDR3: TGTGCCAGCGGCATCAGGGGGTGGAACACTGAAGCTTTCTTT. It translates to CASGIRGWNTEAFF. Looking up the rest from reference TRBV13 and TRBJ1-1 gives the full variable domain: AAGVIQSPRHLIKEKRETATLKCYPIPRHDTVYWYQQGPGQDPQFLISFYEKMQSDKGSIPDRFSAQQFSDYHSELNMSSLELGDSALYFCASGIRGWNTEAFFGQGTRLTVV.

This clonotype was detected ten times or more. This rearrangement joins TRBV6-6 to TRBJ2-7; D possibly corresponds to TRBD1 (6 bases). Germline V gives CDR1 MNHNY, CDR2 SVGAGI (reference sequence). The CDR3 sequence is 15 residues long. With 2 bases removed from V and 5 bases from J, the gap between germline ends came to 16 bases. The CDR3 nucleotides are TGTGCCAGCAGTTACCCCGATTTACAGGGCCACGAGCAGTACTTC. Protein product: CASSYPDLQGHEQYF.